The sequence of this T cell receptor (beta chain) was determined in a study of PD-1 blockade in classical Hodgkin lymphoma. Whole-study results and caveats: Individuals who commenced nivolumab within less than 1 year of ASCT were excluded.

Points on this clone: Its target is unknown.

Profiled with immunoSEQ multiplex PCR; TCRdb holds only in-frame clones, not every one. Of tens of thousands of clones in the sample, approximately 88% are singletons; the top ten hold roughly 21%. No patient escaped relapse after autologous stem cell transplantation, and brentuximab vedotin exposure varied. The V gene lost 0 bases and the J gene lost 1 base, with 11 bases spanning the gap. The CDR3 sequence is 15 residues long. Per germline, CDR1 GTSNPN and CDR2 SVGIG (reference sequence). The V gene is TRBV30, the J gene TRBJ2-3; the D is unclear. This TCR was sampled from a human donor with classical Hodgkin lymphoma. The source material was peripheral blood mononuclear cells (PBMCs), sampled at baseline. In nucleotides, the CDR3 is TGTGCCTGGAGTGTAACCGCTTGGGGCACAGATACGCAGTATTTT. Encoded protein: CAWSVTAWGTDTQYF.